This T cell receptor beta chain is drawn from a study of neurological immune-mediated disorders. Notes on the study in general: The greatest degree of TCR clonal expansion was observed in HTLV-1-associated myelopathy, with the lowest in multiple sclerosis, below that of healthy controls.

5'RACE with 10-nucleotide random UMIs generated the cDNA. In each sequencing run, over 160 million TCR-beta sequences were generated from 15-18 subjects. TCRdb used MiXCR to reprocess the 5' RACE reads, holding one entry per CDR3 protein. The table has under 20,000 distinct CDR3 sequences, roughly 14% seen once. The sample holds many counts of this clonotype. The antigen remains undetermined. The unsorted libraries originated from 2 million PBMCs that had been stored at -80 C. Trimming removed 6 bases from V and 3 bases from J, with 14 bases in between. The V gene's germline CDR1 is DFQATT and CDR2 SNEGSKA (reference sequence). CDR3 size: 13 residues.

The sequencing sample was made of PBMCs. This chain connects TRBV20-1 to TRBJ1-1; D is perhaps TRBD1 (6 bases). This clonotype was sampled from a man in his 60s with HTLV-1-associated myelopathy (HAM/TSP). In DNA form, the CDR3 reads TGCAGTGCCTCCCCAGGGGCGGACACTGAAGCTTTCTTT. Translation gives CSASPGADTEAFF.